This T cell receptor beta chain comes out of a study of CD8 T cells in ankylosing spondylitis. Overall study results and limits: Roughly eight highly homologous variants made up a TCR beta motif that seemed to typify ankylosing spondylitis blood. Disease-associated clones were reportedly significantly overrepresented in matched ankylosing spondylitis synovial fluid.

TCRdb processed the 5' RACE reads anew with MiXCR; each CDR3 protein has one entry. Of 650,000 to 800,000 distinct CDR3 sequences in the sample, 15% to 20% were seen once. Concerning this clonotype itself: The antigen remains unidentified.

The CDR3 runs to 14 residues. CDR1 and CDR2 from the germline V gene are SGHTA and FQGNSA. V was pared by 5 bases and J by 3 bases, with 13 bases between. This TCR was recovered from a male donor with ankylosing spondylitis. The chain links TRBV7-2 to TRBJ2-5; D is uncertain. Sequenced input: blood, either unsorted or a sorted T cell fraction (not recorded which). DNA for the CDR3: TGTGCCAGCAGCCGGAGTATGGGTGAAGAGACCCAGTACTTC. It encodes CASSRSMGEETQYF.